This T cell receptor beta chain is from a study of CD8+ T cells in alopecia areata. Study observations and caveats: Among the 100 top clones, expanded CD8+ clones, like scalp clonality, were significantly decreased by tofacitinib.

A note on this clone: The antigen is undetermined.

The CDR3 is 15 residues long. Trimming at V came to 7 bases and at J to 1 base, leaving 7 bases not matched to a gene. The V gene's germline CDR1 is SEHNR and CDR2 FQNEAQ (reference sequence). Investigators isolated RNA and reverse transcribed it into cDNA to act as the sequencing template. Repertoires were generated with immunoSEQ multiplex PCR, while TCRdb's copy carries only in-frame clones and drops some. The sample gives fewer than 250,000 clones, 30% to 40% of which show up once; 0.4% to 0.55% is in the top ten. The treatment: oral pan-JAK inhibitor, 5-10 mg twice daily. The chain employs TRBV7-9 and TRBJ2-3, with 8 bases that match TRBD1. The sequence derives from a human donor with alopecia areata. This material consisted of CD4+ T cells sorted from blood, taken at approximately week 30, from a patient treated with tofacitinib. The CDR3 region is CASITDRAGTDTQYF. Here the CDR3 DNA reads TGTGCCAGCATCACGGACAGGGCAGGCACAGATACGCAGTATTTT. Complete variable domain (other parts from reference TRBV7-9 and TRBJ2-3): DTGVSQNPRHKITKRGQNVTFRCDPISEHNRLYWYRQTLGQGPEFLTYFQNEAQLEKSRLLSDRFSAERPKGSFSTLEIQRTEQGDSAMYLCASITDRAGTDTQYFGPGTRLTVL.